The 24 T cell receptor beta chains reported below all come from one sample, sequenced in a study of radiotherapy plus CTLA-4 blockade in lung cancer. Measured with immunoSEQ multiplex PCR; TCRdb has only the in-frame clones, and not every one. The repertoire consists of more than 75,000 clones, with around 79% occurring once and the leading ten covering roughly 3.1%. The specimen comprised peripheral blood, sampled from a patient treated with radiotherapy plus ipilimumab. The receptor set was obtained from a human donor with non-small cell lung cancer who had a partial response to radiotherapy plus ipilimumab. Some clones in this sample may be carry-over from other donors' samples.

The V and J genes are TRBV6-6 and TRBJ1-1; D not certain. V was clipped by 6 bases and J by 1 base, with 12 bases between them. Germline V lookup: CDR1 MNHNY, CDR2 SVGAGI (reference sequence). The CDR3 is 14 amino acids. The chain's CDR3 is CASSLTVANTEAFF. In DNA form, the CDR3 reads TGTGCCAGCAGCCTAACAGTCGCGAACACTGAAGCTTTCTTT.

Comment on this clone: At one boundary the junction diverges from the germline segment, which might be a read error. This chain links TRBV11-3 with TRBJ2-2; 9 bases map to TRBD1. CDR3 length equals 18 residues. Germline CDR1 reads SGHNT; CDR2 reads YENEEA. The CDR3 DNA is TGTGCCAGCAGCCTAGAGGGGACAGGGATCGGTAGGACCGGGGAGCTGTTTTTT. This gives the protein CASSLEGTGIGRTGELFF. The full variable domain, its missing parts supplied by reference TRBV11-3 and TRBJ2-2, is EAGVVQSPRYKIIEKKQPVAFWCNPISGHNTLYWYLQNLGQGPELLIRYENEEAVDDSQLPKDRFSAERLKGVDSTLKIQPAELGDSAVYLCASSLEGTGIGRTGELFFGEGSRLTVL.

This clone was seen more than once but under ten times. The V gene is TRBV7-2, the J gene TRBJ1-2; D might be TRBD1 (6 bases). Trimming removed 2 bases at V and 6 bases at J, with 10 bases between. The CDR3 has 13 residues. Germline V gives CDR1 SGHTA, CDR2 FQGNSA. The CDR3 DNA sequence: TGTGCCAGCAGCTTATCCAGGGGAAATGGCTACACCTTC. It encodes CASSLSRGNGYTF.

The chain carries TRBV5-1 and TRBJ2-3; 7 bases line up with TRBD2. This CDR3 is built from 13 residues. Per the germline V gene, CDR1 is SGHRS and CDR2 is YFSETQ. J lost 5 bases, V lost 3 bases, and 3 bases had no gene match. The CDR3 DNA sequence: TGCGCCAGCAGCTGGACTAGACGAGATACGCAGTATTTT. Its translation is CASSWTRRDTQYF.

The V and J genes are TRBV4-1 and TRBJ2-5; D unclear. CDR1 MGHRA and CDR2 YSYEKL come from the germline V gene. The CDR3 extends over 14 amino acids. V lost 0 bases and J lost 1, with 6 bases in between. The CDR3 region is CASSQDPVQETQYF. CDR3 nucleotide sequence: TGCGCCAGCAGCCAAGATCCCGTCCAAGAGACCCAGTACTTC.

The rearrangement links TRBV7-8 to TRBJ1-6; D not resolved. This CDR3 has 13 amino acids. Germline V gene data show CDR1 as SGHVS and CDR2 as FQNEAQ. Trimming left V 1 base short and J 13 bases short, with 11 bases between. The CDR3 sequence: CASSLGSRGPLHF. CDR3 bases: TGTGCCAGCAGCTTAGGTAGCCGCGGCCCCCTCCACTTT.

CDR3 DNA: TGTGCCAGTAGTATAGGACTAGGCCCTCAAGCCCAGCAGTTCTTC. Amino acids: CASSIGLGPQAQQFF. This chain uses TRBV19 with TRBJ2-1, with a weak D call TRBD2 (6 bases). Germline V gene sequence: CDR1 LNHDA, CDR2 SQIVND (reference sequence). This CDR3 is built from 15 residues. V was clipped by 1 base and J by 11 bases, with 18 bases between them. Full variable domain (remainder filled in from reference TRBV19 and TRBJ2-1): DGGITQSPKYLFRKEGQNVTLSCEQNLNHDAMYWYRQDPGQGLRLIYYSQIVNDFQKGDIAEGYSVSREKKESFPLTVTSAQKNPTAFYLCASSIGLGPQAQQFFGPGTRLTVL.

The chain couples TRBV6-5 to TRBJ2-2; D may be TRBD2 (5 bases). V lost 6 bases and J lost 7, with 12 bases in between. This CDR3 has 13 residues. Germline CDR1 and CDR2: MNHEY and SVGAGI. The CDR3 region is CASSRGQYGELFF. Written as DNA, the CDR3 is TGTGCCAGCAGCCGCGGGCAGTACGGGGAGCTGTTTTTT.

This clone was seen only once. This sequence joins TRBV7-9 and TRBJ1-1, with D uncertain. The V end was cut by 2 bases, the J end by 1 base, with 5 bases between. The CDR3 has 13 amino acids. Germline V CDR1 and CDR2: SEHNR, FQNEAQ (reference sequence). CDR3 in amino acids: CASSLLANTEAFF. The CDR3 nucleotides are TGTGCCAGCAGCTTATTAGCGAACACTGAAGCTTTCTTT.

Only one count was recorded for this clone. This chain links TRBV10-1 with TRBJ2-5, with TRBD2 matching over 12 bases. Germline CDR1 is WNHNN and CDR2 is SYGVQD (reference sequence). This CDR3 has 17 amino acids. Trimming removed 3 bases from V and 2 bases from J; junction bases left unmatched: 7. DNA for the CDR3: TGCGCCAGCAGTGATAGATCGACTAGCGGGGGACAAGAGACCCAGTACTTC. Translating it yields CASSDRSTSGGQETQYF.

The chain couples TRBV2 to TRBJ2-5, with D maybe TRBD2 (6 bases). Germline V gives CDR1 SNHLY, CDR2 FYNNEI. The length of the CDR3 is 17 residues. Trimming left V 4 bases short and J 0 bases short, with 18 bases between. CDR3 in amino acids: CASSGLGTHGYQETQYF. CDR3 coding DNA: TGTGCCAGCAGTGGGCTAGGGACTCATGGGTACCAAGAGACCCAGTACTTC. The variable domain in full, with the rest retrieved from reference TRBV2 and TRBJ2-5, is EPEVTQTPSHQVTQMGQEVILRCVPISNHLYFYWYRQILGQKVEFLVSFYNNEISEKSEIFDDQFSVERPDGSNFTLKIRSTKLEDSAMYFCASSGLGTHGYQETQYFGPGTRLLVL.

The CDR3 reads CASSAGQSVQTQYF. The DNA of the CDR3 is TGTGCCAGCAGTGCCGGACAGTCCGTACAGACCCAGTACTTC. V usage is TRBV25-1 and J usage is TRBJ2-5; tentative D call: TRBD1 (6 bases). This CDR3 contains 14 residues. The ends were cut back, 4 bases at V and 6 bases at J, with 15 bases in the middle. CDR1 is MGHDK, CDR2 SYGVNS, per germline.

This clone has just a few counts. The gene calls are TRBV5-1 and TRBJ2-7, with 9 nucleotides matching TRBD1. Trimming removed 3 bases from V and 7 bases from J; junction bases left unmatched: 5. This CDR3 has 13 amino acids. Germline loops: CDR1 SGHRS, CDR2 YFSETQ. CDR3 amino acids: CASSYTGGWEQYF. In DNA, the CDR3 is TGCGCCAGCAGCTACACAGGGGGCTGGGAGCAGTACTTC.

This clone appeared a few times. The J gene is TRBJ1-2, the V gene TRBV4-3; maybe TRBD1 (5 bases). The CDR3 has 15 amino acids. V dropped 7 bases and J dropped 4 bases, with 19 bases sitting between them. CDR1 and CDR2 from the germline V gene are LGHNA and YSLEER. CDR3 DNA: TGCGCCAGCAAACCCGACAGTCTATCGCCCTATGGCTACACCTTC. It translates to CASKPDSLSPYGYTF.

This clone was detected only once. The CDR3 DNA sequence: TGCGCCAGCAGCCCAGACAGGTCCTCTTCCTATGGCTACACCTTC. Protein: CASSPDRSSSYGYTF. The chain links TRBV5-1 to TRBJ1-2; perhaps TRBD1 as D (6 bases). CDR1 and CDR2 (germline): SGHRS, YFSETQ. This CDR3 comprises 15 residues. V lost 4 bases and J 4 bases, leaving 17 bases between the germline ends. Drawing the rest from reference TRBV5-1 and TRBJ1-2, the complete variable domain is KAGVTQTPRYLIKTRGQQVTLSCSPISGHRSVSWYQQTPGQGLQFLFEYFSETQRNKGNFPGRFSGRQFSNSRSEMNVSTLELGDSALYLCASSPDRSSSYGYTFGSGTRLTVV.

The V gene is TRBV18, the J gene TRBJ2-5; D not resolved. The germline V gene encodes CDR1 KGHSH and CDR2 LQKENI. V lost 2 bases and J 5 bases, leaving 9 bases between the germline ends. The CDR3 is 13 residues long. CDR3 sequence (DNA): TGTGCCAGCTCACCATTCTTCTCGGAGACCCAGTACTTC. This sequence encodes CASSPFFSETQYF.

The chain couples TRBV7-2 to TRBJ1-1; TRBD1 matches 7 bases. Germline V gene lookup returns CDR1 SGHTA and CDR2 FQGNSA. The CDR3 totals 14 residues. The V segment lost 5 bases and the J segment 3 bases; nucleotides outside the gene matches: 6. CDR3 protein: CASSTQGVYTEAFF. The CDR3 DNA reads TGTGCCAGCAGCACCCAGGGGGTTTACACTGAAGCTTTCTTT.

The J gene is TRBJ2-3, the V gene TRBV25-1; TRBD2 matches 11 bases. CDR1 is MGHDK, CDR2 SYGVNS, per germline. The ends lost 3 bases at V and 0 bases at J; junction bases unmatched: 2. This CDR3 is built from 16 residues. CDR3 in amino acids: CASSDRTSGSTDTQYF. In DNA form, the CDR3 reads TGTGCCAGCAGTGACAGGACTAGCGGGAGCACAGATACGCAGTATTTT.

The DNA for the CDR3 is TGTGCCAGCGCGCGGACAGGGTTTAATCAGCCCCAGCATTTT. It encodes CASARTGFNQPQHF. The V call is TRBV28, the J call TRBJ1-5, with TRBD1 matching 8 bases. V was pared by 8 bases and J by 4 bases, with 7 bases of the junction left unmatched. CDR1 is MDHEN, CDR2 SYDVKM, per germline. The CDR3 is 14 residues long.

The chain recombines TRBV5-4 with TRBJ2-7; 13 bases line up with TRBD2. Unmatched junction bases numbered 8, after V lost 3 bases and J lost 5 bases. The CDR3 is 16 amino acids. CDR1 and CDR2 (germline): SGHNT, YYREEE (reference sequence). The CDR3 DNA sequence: TGTGCCAGCAGCTCTAGACGGACTAGCGGGAGCGACGAGCAGTACTTC. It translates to CASSSRRTSGSDEQYF.

CDR3 sequence: CATSRDTGGLSNQPQHF. For the CDR3, the DNA is TGTGCCACCAGCAGAGATACAGGGGGCCTTAGCAATCAGCCCCAGCATTTT. The rearrangement links TRBV15 to TRBJ1-5, with 9 positions matching TRBD1. Unmatched junction bases numbered 3, after V lost 0 bases and J lost 0 bases. Germline assignment: CDR1 LNHNV and CDR2 YYDKDF (reference sequence). This CDR3 is built from 17 residues.

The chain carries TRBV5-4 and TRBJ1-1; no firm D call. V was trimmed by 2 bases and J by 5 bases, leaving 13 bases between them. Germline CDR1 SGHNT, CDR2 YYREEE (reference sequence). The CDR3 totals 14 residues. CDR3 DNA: TGTGCCAGCAGCTTAGAGGGAGGTGGGACTGAAGCTTTCTTT. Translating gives CASSLEGGGTEAFF. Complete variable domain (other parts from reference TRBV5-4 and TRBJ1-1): ETGVTQSPTHLIKTRGQQVTLRCSSQSGHNTVSWYQQALGQGPQFIFQYYREEENGRGNFPPRFSGLQFPNYSSELNVNALELDDSALYLCASSLEGGGTEAFFGQGTRLTVV.

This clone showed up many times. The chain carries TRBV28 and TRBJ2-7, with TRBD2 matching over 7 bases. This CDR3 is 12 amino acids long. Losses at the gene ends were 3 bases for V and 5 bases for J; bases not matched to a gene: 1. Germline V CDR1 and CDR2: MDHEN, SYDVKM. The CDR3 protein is CASSLSGDEQYF. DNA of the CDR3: TGTGCCAGCAGTTTGAGCGGGGACGAGCAGTACTTC.

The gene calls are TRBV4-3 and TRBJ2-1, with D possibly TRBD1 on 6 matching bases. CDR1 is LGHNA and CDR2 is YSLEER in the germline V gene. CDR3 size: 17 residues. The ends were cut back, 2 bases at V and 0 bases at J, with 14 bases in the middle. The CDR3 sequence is CASSQNPLQGSYNEQFF. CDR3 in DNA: TGCGCCAGCAGCCAAAATCCTTTACAGGGCTCCTACAATGAGCAGTTCTTC.